The next 14 T cell receptor beta chains were all read from a single sample in a study of blood T cell repertoires in COVID-19. Sequencing was performed with immunoSEQ multiplex PCR; in TCRdb, only in-frame clones are kept and a portion is missing. The table records 15,000 to 19,000 clones, approximately 78% of them present only once. The specimen sequenced was peripheral blood. The receptors stem from a man older than 75 with active or convalescent COVID-19.

The chain recombines TRBV5-1 with TRBJ2-5; 13 positions agree with TRBD2. V dropped 5 bases and J dropped 2; count of bases not matched to a gene: 9. This CDR3 is built from 17 residues. Germline CDR1 is SGHRS and CDR2 is YFSETQ. Written as DNA, the CDR3 is TGCGCCAGCAGAAGGACTAGCGGGGGACACCAACAAGAGACCCAGTACTTC. Its translation is CASRRTSGGHQQETQYF.

This chain links TRBV19 with TRBJ1-1; 10 positions agree with TRBD1. The CDR3 has 13 amino acids. Germline CDR1 is LNHDA and CDR2 is SQIVND (reference sequence). Losses at the gene ends were 1 base for V and 13 bases for J; bases not matched to a gene: 6. The CDR3 sequence: CASSIAGQGVFFF. The DNA for the CDR3 is TGTGCCAGTAGTATAGCTGGACAGGGGGTTTTTTTCTTT.

The chain couples TRBV5-4 to TRBJ1-1; possibly TRBD1 for D (6 bases). The CDR3 is made up of 15 amino acids. Germline V gives CDR1 SGHNT, CDR2 YYREEE (reference sequence). V was shortened by 0 bases and J by 5 bases, with 14 bases between the two germline ends. The CDR3 sequence is CASSLGSGALTEAFF. CDR3 in DNA: TGTGCCAGCAGCTTGGGGTCAGGGGCATTGACTGAAGCTTTCTTT.

The V and J genes are TRBV3-1 (or the pseudogene TRBV3-2) and TRBJ2-1; D is possibly TRBD2 (7 bases). CDR1 and CDR2 (germline): LGHDT, YNNKEL (reference sequence). V lost 1 base to trimming and J lost 4 bases, with 14 bases between them. This CDR3 region has 16 residues. CDR3 protein: CASSQVAGAPYNEQFF. The CDR3 nucleotides are TGTGCCAGCAGCCAAGTGGCGGGGGCCCCTTACAATGAGCAGTTCTTC.

This chain links TRBV2 with TRBJ1-2; 7 bases agree with TRBD1. Losses at the gene ends were 1 base for V and 5 bases for J; bases not matched to a gene: 4. The CDR3 contains 14 residues. Germline loops: CDR1 SNHLY, CDR2 FYNNEI. As DNA, the CDR3 is TGTGCCAGCAGTGAAGTAACAGGGGATTATGGCTACACCTTC. It encodes CASSEVTGDYGYTF. Looking up the rest from reference TRBV2 and TRBJ1-2 gives the full variable domain: EPEVTQTPSHQVTQMGQEVILRCVPISNHLYFYWYRQILGQKVEFLVSFYNNEISEKSEIFDDQFSVERPDGSNFTLKIRSTKLEDSAMYFCASSEVTGDYGYTFGSGTRLTVV.

This chain connects TRBV29-1 to TRBJ1-1; 7 bases fit TRBD1. Germline V gene sequence: CDR1 SQVTM, CDR2 ANQGSEA. The trim removed 6 bases at V and 3 bases at J, leaving 7 bases unmatched. The CDR3 runs 13 residues. CDR3 in DNA: TGCAGCGTGCCGACAGGGATGTACACTGAAGCTTTCTTT. It yields the protein CSVPTGMYTEAFF.

V usage is TRBV28 and J usage is TRBJ2-5, with a weak D call TRBD2 (5 bases). Germline CDR1 reads MDHEN; CDR2 reads SYDVKM. Trimming pared 4 bases from V and 2 bases from J, leaving 17 bases between. The CDR3 contains 16 residues. CDR3 sequence: CASSSGRVGVQETQYF. The DNA of the CDR3 is TGTGCCAGCAGTTCTGGACGGGTCGGGGTTCAAGAGACCCAGTACTTC.

The chain uses TRBV7-9 and TRBJ2-1, with TRBD2 matching 12 bases. J was trimmed by 2 bases and V by 1 base; bases with no gene match: 3. The CDR3 is made up of 17 amino acids. The V gene's germline CDR1 is SEHNR and CDR2 FQNEAQ (reference sequence). The CDR3 reads CASSLGTSGGTYNEQFF. The DNA for the CDR3 is TGTGCCAGCAGCTTAGGCACTAGCGGGGGGACCTACAATGAGCAGTTCTTC. Full variable domain (missing parts from reference TRBV7-9 and TRBJ2-1): DTGVSQNPRHKITKRGQNVTFRCDPISEHNRLYWYRQTLGQGPEFLTYFQNEAQLEKSRLLSDRFSAERPKGSFSTLEIQRTEQGDSAMYLCASSLGTSGGTYNEQFFGPGTRLTVL.

The V gene is TRBV27, the J gene TRBJ1-2, with a weak D call TRBD1 (6 bases). With 0 bases removed from V and 7 bases from J, the gap between germline ends came to 15 bases. The CDR3 is 15 amino acids. From germline, CDR1 is MNHEY and CDR2 SMNVEV (reference sequence). CDR3 sequence (DNA): TGTGCCAGCAGTTTATCGGTGGGGGGGCAGGGTGGCTACACCTTC. Translated: CASSLSVGGQGGYTF.

The gene calls are TRBV29-1 and TRBJ2-1; 9 bases agree with TRBD2. CDR3 length: 14 amino acids. The junction had 8 bases not matched to a gene; V was cut back by 3 bases and J by 8 bases. Germline-derived CDR1 and CDR2 are SQVTM and ANQGSEA. The CDR3 coding sequence is TGCAGCGTTGACGGGGGCGGGGGGGCCGATGAGCAGTTCTTC. This encodes CSVDGGGGADEQFF.

The gene calls are TRBV27 and TRBJ1-5; D gene ambiguous. Germline loops: CDR1 MNHEY, CDR2 SMNVEV (reference sequence). The CDR3 totals 13 residues. V lost 5 bases and J 6 bases, leaving 11 bases between the germline ends. CDR3 in DNA: TGTGCCAGCAGTACTTTCCCAGGTCAGCCCCAGCATTTT. Translation gives CASSTFPGQPQHF.

V is TRBV19 and J is TRBJ1-2; weak D call: TRBD1 (5 bases). V shed 3 bases and J shed 5 bases, with 16 bases lying between them. The CDR3 runs 15 residues. Germline V gene lookup returns CDR1 LNHDA and CDR2 SQIVND (reference sequence). The CDR3 region has the DNA TGTGCCAGTAGTATGGGAACGCAGGGCCTTTATGGCTACACCTTC. Encoded protein: CASSMGTQGLYGYTF.

This rearrangement joins TRBV28 to TRBJ2-7, with a tentative D call TRBD1 (7 bases). The germline gives CDR1 MDHEN, CDR2 SYDVKM. With 6 bases removed from V and 6 bases from J, the gap between germline ends came to 21 bases. There are 15 residues in the CDR3. CDR3: CASSQGAGGLGEQYF. DNA of the CDR3: TGTGCCAGCAGCCAAGGGGCAGGGGGGTTAGGCGAGCAGTACTTC.

The rearrangement joins TRBV10-3 to TRBJ1-4; TRBD1 agrees at 9 bases. Germline V gene data show CDR1 as ENHRY and CDR2 as SYGVKD. Trimming at V came to 7 bases and at J to 2 bases, leaving 11 bases not matched to a gene. This CDR3 comprises 17 residues. DNA of the CDR3: TGTGCCATCATGGACCCGGGACAGGGTAGTACTAATGAAAAACTGTTTTTT. It yields the protein CAIMDPGQGSTNEKLFF.